Following are 2 T cell receptor beta chains from one sample sequenced in a study of shared clonotypes between healthy human individuals. Some clones are missing from TCRdb's copy, which holds only in-frame ones; the method was immunoSEQ multiplex PCR. The profile shows some 2 million clones, approximately 95% of them singletons. Naive CD8 isolation took CD45RO-negative cells positively selected for CCR7 and excluded terminally differentiated effector memory CD45RA+ cells. Sequenced sample: naive CD8+ T cells sorted from blood. Every receptor here comes from a young man in good health.

The chain combines TRBV4-1 with TRBJ2-4; D is unclear. The CDR3 runs 15 residues. CDR1 is MGHRA and CDR2 is YSYEKL in the germline V gene. V lost 3 bases and J 0 bases, leaving 9 bases between the germline ends. CDR3 bases: TGCGCCAGCAGCCATGCAACATTAGCCAAAAACATTCAGTACTTC. Its translation: CASSHATLAKNIQYF.

The rearrangement links TRBV5-6 to TRBJ1-2; the D gene is possibly TRBD1 (6 bases). Germline CDR1 reads SGHDT; CDR2 reads YYEEEE. V was trimmed by 3 bases and J by 2 bases, leaving 8 bases between them. The CDR3 is 13 residues long. DNA of the CDR3: TGTGCCAGCAGCTCAGGACAGAACTATGGCTACACCTTC. It is translated as CASSSGQNYGYTF.